The 21 T cell receptor beta chains in this list originate from one sample, sequenced in a study of blood T cell repertoires in COVID-19. Only in-frame clones appear in the TCRdb table, and some are missing; sequencing was by immunoSEQ multiplex PCR. The sample contains roughly 140,000 clones, 80% of which appear only once. What was sequenced was peripheral blood. Receptors were obtained from a man aged 55-75 years with active or convalescent COVID-19.

The J gene is TRBJ2-2, the V gene TRBV7-7, with unresolved D. Germline V gives CDR1 SSHAT, CDR2 FNYEAQ (reference sequence). The CDR3 is made up of 15 amino acids. Trimming removed 1 base from V and 2 bases from J, with 8 bases in between. CDR3 in DNA: TGTGCCAGCAGCTTAGGCCAGGTAAACACCGGGGAGCTGTTTTTT. It yields the protein CASSLGQVNTGELFF.

The rearrangement links TRBV5-6 to TRBJ2-2, with TRBD2 as a possible D gene (7 bases). The CDR3 contains 18 residues. Germline lookup yields CDR1 SGHDT and CDR2 YYEEEE. The V end lost 0 bases, the J end lost 0 bases, and 15 bases lay between the germline ends. CDR3 residues: CASSLGAGAAANTGELFF. The CDR3 coding sequence is TGTGCCAGCAGCTTGGGGGCGGGGGCAGCCGCGAACACCGGGGAGCTGTTTTTT.

The chain links TRBV15 to TRBJ2-5; D possibly corresponds to TRBD1 (6 bases). Germline CDR1 reads LNHNV; CDR2 reads YYDKDF (reference sequence). This CDR3 has 15 amino acids. V lost 0 bases to trimming and J lost 1 base, with 9 bases between them. The CDR3 region has the DNA TGTGCCACCAGCAGAGATCGGGACACCCAAGAGACCCAGTACTTC. As protein: CATSRDRDTQETQYF.

The rearrangement joins TRBV19 to TRBJ2-5, with 7 nucleotides matching TRBD1. Germline loops: CDR1 LNHDA, CDR2 SQIVND (reference sequence). The CDR3 has 15 residues. With 5 bases clipped from V and 2 bases from J, the junction kept 8 bases outside the gene matches. Written as DNA, the CDR3 is TGTGCCAGTAGTTTTGGGACAGCCAAACAAGAGACCCAGTACTTC. This codes for CASSFGTAKQETQYF.

CDR3 sequence: CASSQRTGGLLTHEQFF. DNA for the CDR3: TGTGCCAGCAGCCAGCGTACAGGGGGCCTACTGACCCATGAGCAGTTCTTC. The chain uses TRBV14 and TRBJ2-1, with TRBD1 matching over 9 bases. Germline V gene sequence: CDR1 SGHDN, CDR2 FVKESK. J lost 8 bases, V lost 3 bases, and 14 bases had no gene match. The CDR3 totals 17 residues.

This chain's CDR3 is CASSQDLLAGGIEQFF. CDR3 in DNA: TGCGCCAGCAGCCAAGATCTATTAGCGGGAGGAATTGAGCAGTTCTTC. This sequence joins TRBV4-3 and TRBJ2-1; 10 bases are shared with TRBD2. Germline V CDR1 and CDR2: LGHNA, YSLEER. CDR3 length: 16 amino acids. V shed 0 bases and J 9 bases; nucleotides not matched to a gene: 8.

V and J are TRBV5-6 and TRBJ2-7; 11 bases line up with TRBD2. V dropped 4 bases and J dropped 4; count of bases not matched to a gene: 10. CDR3 length equals 16 residues. In germline, CDR1 is SGHDT, CDR2 YYEEEE. In DNA, the CDR3 is TGTGCCAGCAGCGCCTTCGTAGCGGGAGGGAGGTACGAGCAGTACTTC. This encodes CASSAFVAGGRYEQYF.

This clone was picked up a small number of times. This chain links TRBV19 with TRBJ2-7, with D unclear. V was trimmed by 8 bases and J by 2 bases, leaving 10 bases between them. The CDR3 is 12 residues long. Germline CDR1 is LNHDA and CDR2 is SQIVND (reference sequence). The CDR3 region is CASADPPYEQYF. Written as DNA, the CDR3 is TGTGCCAGTGCAGATCCTCCCTACGAGCAGTACTTC.

This clone is a singleton in its sample. The rearrangement joins TRBV5-1 to TRBJ2-1, with 9 bases aligning to TRBD2. Germline CDR1 reads SGHRS; CDR2 reads YFSETQ. This CDR3 contains 15 residues. With V trimmed by 5 bases and J by 0 bases, 3 bases remained unmatched. For the CDR3, the DNA is TGCGCCAGCAGTCTTAGCGGGAGCTCCTACAATGAGCAGTTCTTC. Protein: CASSLSGSSYNEQFF.

This chain connects TRBV20-1 to TRBJ2-2; 7 bases align to TRBD1. The germline CDR1 and CDR2 sequences are DFQATT and SNEGSKA (reference sequence). The J segment lost 10 bases and the V segment lost 6 bases, leaving 17 bases of the junction unmatched. The CDR3 consists of 15 residues. The CDR3 DNA sequence: TGCAGTGCCAGTCACAGGGGATTCGCGTTTGAGGAGCTGTTTTTT. Translated: CSASHRGFAFEELFF.

V and J are TRBV9 and TRBJ2-3; 8 nucleotides match TRBD2. With 0 bases clipped from V and 4 bases from J, the junction kept 4 bases outside the gene matches. Germline values: CDR1 SGDLS, CDR2 YYNGEE. This CDR3 is 15 amino acids long. DNA of the CDR3: TGTGCCAGCAGCGTAGACGGGACTAGGTCAGATACGCAGTATTTT. It encodes CASSVDGTRSDTQYF.

This chain joins TRBV29-1 and TRBJ1-5, with D unresolved. CDR3 length: 15 residues. Between the trimmed V and J ends, which lost 0 bases and 4 bases, there was a span of 13 bases. Germline V gene lookup returns CDR1 SQVTM and CDR2 ANQGSEA. The CDR3 sequence is CSVEDQLRRNQPQHF. The DNA for the CDR3 is TGCAGCGTTGAAGATCAACTCCGGAGGAATCAGCCCCAGCATTTT.

The chain employs TRBV3-1 (or the pseudogene TRBV3-2) and TRBJ1-1, with D possibly matching TRBD1 (6 bases). In germline, CDR1 is LGHDT, CDR2 YNNKEL (reference sequence). V dropped 0 bases and J dropped 8 bases, with 13 bases sitting between them. The CDR3 runs 14 residues. The CDR3 region is CASSQEKWTDEAFF. CDR3 nucleotide sequence: TGTGCCAGCAGCCAAGAAAAGTGGACAGACGAAGCTTTCTTT.

The gene calls are TRBV19 and TRBJ1-5; D is unclear. Per the germline V gene, CDR1 is LNHDA and CDR2 is SQIVND (reference sequence). V shed 5 bases and J shed 4 bases, with 3 bases lying between them. The CDR3 runs to 11 residues. CDR3 in DNA: TGTGCCAGTAGTCCTAATCAGCCCCAGCATTTT. The encoded protein is CASSPNQPQHF.

The chain recombines TRBV18 with TRBJ2-7; 7 bases fit TRBD2. The CDR3 has 17 residues. The germline gives CDR1 KGHSH, CDR2 LQKENI. V dropped 2 bases and J dropped 5; count of bases not matched to a gene: 15. In nucleotides, the CDR3 is TGTGCCAGCTCACCAAATCCCGGGACTACTTCGAAGGACGAGCAGTACTTC. This translates into CASSPNPGTTSKDEQYF.

V gene TRBV28 combines with J gene TRBJ2-7; perhaps TRBD2 as D (6 bases). The V end was cut by 10 bases, the J end by 5 bases, with 12 bases between. The CDR3 spans 11 residues. The germline V gene has CDR1 MDHEN and CDR2 SYDVKM. DNA of the CDR3: TGTGCCACCCTGACTAGTGACGAGCAGTACTTC. This codes for CATLTSDEQYF.

The chain joins TRBV7-2 to TRBJ2-2; 10 bases map to TRBD2. Germline assignment: CDR1 SGHTA and CDR2 FQGNSA. The CDR3 consists of 15 residues. The J segment lost 4 bases and the V segment lost 4 bases, leaving 3 bases of the junction unmatched. In DNA form, the CDR3 reads TGTGCCAGCAGCTCCCGGACTAGCGGCACCGGGGAGCTGTTTTTT. Amino acid sequence: CASSSRTSGTGELFF.

The chain joins TRBV19 to TRBJ2-6, with TRBD1 identical over 8 bases. Germline CDR1 LNHDA, CDR2 SQIVND (reference sequence). The V segment lost 7 bases and the J segment 0 bases; nucleotides outside the gene matches: 11. CDR3 length: 18 residues. CDR3 sequence reads: CASTLPGQGFSGANVLTF. The CDR3 DNA reads TGTGCCAGTACCTTACCCGGACAGGGATTCTCTGGGGCCAACGTCCTGACTTTC. The entire variable domain, with the rest obtained from reference TRBV19 and TRBJ2-6, is as follows: DGGITQSPKYLFRKEGQNVTLSCEQNLNHDAMYWYRQDPGQGLRLIYYSQIVNDFQKGDIAEGYSVSREKKESFPLTVTSAQKNPTAFYLCASTLPGQGFSGANVLTFGAGSRLTVL.

The chain links TRBV7-2 to TRBJ2-1; 14 bases fit TRBD2. The germline CDR1 and CDR2 sequences are SGHTA and FQGNSA. V lost 5 bases, J lost 8 bases, and 5 bases stayed unmatched. The CDR3 totals 15 residues. CDR3 nucleotides: TGTGCCAGCAGCCTGACTAGCGGGAGGGCGCATGAGCAGTTCTTC. Amino acids: CASSLTSGRAHEQFF.

The chain employs TRBV5-1 and TRBJ1-1; TRBD1 aligns across 9 bases. CDR1 and CDR2 (germline): SGHRS, YFSETQ. The CDR3 loop spans 16 amino acids. V lost 2 bases, J lost 5 bases, and 10 bases stayed unmatched. CDR3 protein: CASSLQAGTGITEAFF. The CDR3 region has the DNA TGCGCCAGCAGCTTACAAGCCGGGACAGGGATTACTGAAGCTTTCTTT.

In its sample, this clone was seen a few times. V and J are TRBV7-9 and TRBJ1-3; weak D call: TRBD1 (6 bases). The germline V and J ends were trimmed by 4 bases and 0 bases, with 13 bases remaining between them. From germline, CDR1 is SEHNR and CDR2 FQNEAQ (reference sequence). This CDR3 has 16 residues. DNA for the CDR3: TGTGCCAGCAGCTCTTGGACAGACTTCTCTGGAAACACCATATATTTT. This gives the protein CASSSWTDFSGNTIYF.